The entry that follows covers one T cell receptor (beta chain) sequence. The CDR3 does not end in the conserved phenylalanine or tryptophan, so this is likely a read error. This specimen belongs to a study of molecular identifiers for immune sequencing clone quantification. From the PCR reads, TCRdb called clonotypes with MiXCR, one entry per CDR3 protein. The sample lists 80,000 to 130,000 distinct CDR3 sequences; around a third were seen once. CDR1 is LNHDA, CDR2 SQIVND, per germline (reference sequence). This CDR3 comprises 13 residues. The authors gated naive CD8 T cells as CD8+CD4-CCR7+CD45RA+ for sorting.

The receptor was isolated from a human donor in good health. Some libraries in this study had Jurkat cell RNA spiked in. This chain uses TRBV19 with TRBJ2-3, with 8 bases matching TRBD1. Sequencing was carried out using naive CD8+ T cells from blood, with Jurkat cell RNA spiked in. Subset specified: FACS-sorted CD8+CD4-CCR7+CD45RA+ naive T cells. The DNA of the CDR3 is TGTGTTTCCGGGACAGGCCAAACAGATACGCAGTATTTA. Its translation is CVSGTGQTDTQYL.